A few counts support the clone carrying this T cell receptor (beta chain). The entry originates in a study of human T cells and chemical hapten exposure. Authors' processing steps: Across samples, TCR counts had a median of 95,638 and ranged from about 23,224 to 700,000. TCRdb called the RACE reads again in MiXCR, with one record for every CDR3 protein. The V and J calls were not made by the authors but by TCRdb's processing. This table has some 120,000 distinct CDR3 sequences, around 8.3% appearing once. Time point indicated: healthy volunteer bleed at 2 weeks. Total RNA extraction was carried out from unfractionated whole blood. The TCR originated in a male donor in good health. Some clones in this sample may be carry-over from other donors' samples. The sample consisted of whole blood.

In DNA form, the CDR3 reads TGCGCCAGCAGCATTGGGACGGGCTCCTACGAGCAGTACTTC. Its protein product is CASSIGTGSYEQYF. The chain combines TRBV5-1 with TRBJ2-7; D may correspond to TRBD1 or TRBD2 (5 bases each). There are 14 residues in the CDR3. V lost 4 bases to trimming and J lost 0 bases, with 11 bases between them. The germline V gene encodes CDR1 SGHRS and CDR2 YFSETQ.